This record covers a single T cell receptor (beta chain). Its antigen remains unknown. This specimen belongs to a study of OX40 agonist ivuxolimab in advanced cancers. Using immunoSEQ multiplex PCR, the repertoire was profiled, and TCRdb retains in-frame clones only, with some absent. The sample records 20,000 to 25,000 clones, 84% being singletons. Study-level results: Relative to CD4+, CD8+ T cells held more expanded clones on average. CD4+ and CD8+ T cells in blood underwent clonal expansion by week 6 at 0.1 to 3.0 mg/kg.

The V end lost 0 bases, the J end lost 8 bases, and 7 bases lay between the germline ends. The CDR3 covers 13 residues. Germline CDR1 reads KGHSH; CDR2 reads LQKENI. Blood specimens came from baseline, cycle 4 day 1, and cycle 7 day 1. Sequences were derived from CD4+ or CD8+ T cells sorted from blood, sampled in a trial of the OX40 agonist ivuxolimab. This rearrangement joins TRBV18 to TRBJ2-2; D possibly corresponds to TRBD1 (5 bases). This TCR came from an adult with an advanced solid tumor such as melanoma, head and neck, liver or kidney cancer. The CDR3 DNA reads TGTGCCAGCTCACCACCAAGGGGAGGGGAGCTGTTTTTT. It translates to CASSPPRGGELFF.